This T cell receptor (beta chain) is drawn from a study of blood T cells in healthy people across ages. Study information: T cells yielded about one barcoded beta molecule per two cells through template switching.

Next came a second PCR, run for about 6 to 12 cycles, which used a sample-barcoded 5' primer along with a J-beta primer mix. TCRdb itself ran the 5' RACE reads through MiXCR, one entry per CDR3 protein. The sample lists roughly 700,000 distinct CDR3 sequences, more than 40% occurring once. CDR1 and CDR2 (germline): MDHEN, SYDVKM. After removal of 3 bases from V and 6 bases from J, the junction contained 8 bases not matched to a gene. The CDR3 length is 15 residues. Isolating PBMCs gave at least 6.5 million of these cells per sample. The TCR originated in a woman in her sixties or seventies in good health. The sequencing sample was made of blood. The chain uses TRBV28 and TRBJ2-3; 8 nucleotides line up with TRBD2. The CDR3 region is CASSLRLARSDTQYF. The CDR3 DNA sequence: TGTGCCAGCAGTTTGCGACTAGCGCGGTCGGATACGCAGTATTTT.